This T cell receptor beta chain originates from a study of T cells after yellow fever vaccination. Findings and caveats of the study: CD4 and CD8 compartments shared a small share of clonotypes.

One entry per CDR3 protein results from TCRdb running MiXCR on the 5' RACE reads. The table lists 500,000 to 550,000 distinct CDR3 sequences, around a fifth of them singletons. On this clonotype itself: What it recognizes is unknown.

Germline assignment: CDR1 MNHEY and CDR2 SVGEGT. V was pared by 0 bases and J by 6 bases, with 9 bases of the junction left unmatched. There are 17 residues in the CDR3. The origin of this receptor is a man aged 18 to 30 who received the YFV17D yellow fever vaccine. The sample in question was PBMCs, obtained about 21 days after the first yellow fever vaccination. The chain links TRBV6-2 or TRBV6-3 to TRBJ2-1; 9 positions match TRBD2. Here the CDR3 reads CASSYSIGGGAFNEQFF. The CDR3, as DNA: TGTGCCAGCAGTTACTCGATAGGCGGGGGGGCTTTCAATGAGCAGTTCTTC.